This T cell receptor beta chain stems from a study of T cell repertoires in cytomegalovirus infection. The overall study: Indications of both CMV infection and matching HLA type were provided by public TCR beta signatures.

V was cut by 5 bases and J by 0 bases, with 8 bases left in between. The CDR3 extends over 14 amino acids. This clonotype was counted between two and nine times. The antigen remains undetermined. TCRdb independently ran MiXCR on the reads; one entry per CDR3 protein. The data hold 54,000 or so distinct CDR3 sequences, with 33% observed a single time. The rearrangement joins TRBV12-3 or TRBV12-4 to TRBJ1-3; D call uncertain. The sequence came from a human donor in good health (CMV status not recorded). Some clones in this sample may be carry-over from other donors' samples. Sample: PBMCs, sequenced either directly or after in vitro stimulation (not recorded which). The DNA of the CDR3 is TGTGCCAGCAGTCAGACAAGCTCTGGAAACACCATATATTTT. As protein: CASSQTSSGNTIYF.